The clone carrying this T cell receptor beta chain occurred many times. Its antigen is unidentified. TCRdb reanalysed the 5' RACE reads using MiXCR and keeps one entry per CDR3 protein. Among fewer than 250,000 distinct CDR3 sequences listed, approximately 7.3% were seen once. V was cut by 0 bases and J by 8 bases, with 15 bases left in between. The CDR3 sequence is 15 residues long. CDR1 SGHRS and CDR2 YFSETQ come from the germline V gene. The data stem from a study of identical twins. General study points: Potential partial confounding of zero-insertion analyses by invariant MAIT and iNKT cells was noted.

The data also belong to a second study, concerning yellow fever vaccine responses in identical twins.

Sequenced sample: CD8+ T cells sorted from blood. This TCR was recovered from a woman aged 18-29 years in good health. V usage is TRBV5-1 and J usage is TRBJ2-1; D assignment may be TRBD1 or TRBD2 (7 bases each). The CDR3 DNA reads TGCGCCAGCAGCTTGGGGGGAGGGGGCGGCGATGAGCAGTTCTTC. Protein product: CASSLGGGGGDEQFF.